What follows are 27 T cell receptor beta chains derived from one specimen sequenced in a study of blood T cell repertoires in COVID-19. Clones were read by immunoSEQ multiplex PCR, and TCRdb kept only the in-frame ones, dropping some. The table records about 180,000 clones, about 79% of them present only once. Input material: peripheral blood. The receptors originated from a woman aged 70 to 79 with acute or convalescent COVID-19.

The V and J genes are TRBV2 and TRBJ1-4; D is unresolved. V shed 5 bases and J shed 4 bases, with 5 bases lying between them. CDR1 and CDR2 from the germline V gene are SNHLY and FYNNEI. This CDR3 has 12 amino acids. CDR3 sequence: CASSQNNEKLFF. The CDR3 nucleotides are TGTGCCAGCAGTCAGAATAATGAAAAACTGTTTTTT.

In its sample, this clone was seen a few times. The rearrangement joins TRBV5-1 to TRBJ2-1, with 7 nucleotides matching TRBD2. The CDR3 is made up of 12 amino acids. V gave up 4 bases and J gave up 15 bases; unmatched junction bases: 10. Germline lookup yields CDR1 SGHRS and CDR2 YFSETQ. CDR3 amino acids: CASSLVAGVAFF. The CDR3 DNA follows: TGCGCCAGCAGCCTCGTCGCGGGAGTAGCGTTCTTC. Variable domain in full (rest from reference TRBV5-1 and TRBJ2-1): KAGVTQTPRYLIKTRGQQVTLSCSPISGHRSVSWYQQTPGQGLQFLFEYFSETQRNKGNFPGRFSGRQFSNSRSEMNVSTLELGDSALYLCASSLVAGVAFFGPGTRLTVL.

Here the CDR3 DNA reads TGCAGTGCTAGTAGCCGGGACAGGGTTTCCACCGGGGAGCTGTTTTTT. It translates to CSASSRDRVSTGELFF. The V gene is TRBV20-1, the J gene TRBJ2-2; 9 nucleotides align to TRBD1. The length of the CDR3 is 16 residues. CDR1 and CDR2 (germline): DFQATT, SNEGSKA (reference sequence). Germline trimming cut 3 bases from V and 4 bases from J; bases unmatched to any gene: 9.

This rearrangement joins TRBV5-1 to TRBJ1-2; D perhaps matches TRBD1 (6 bases). CDR1 is SGHRS, CDR2 YFSETQ, per germline. The V end lost 0 bases, the J end lost 3 bases, and 9 bases lay between the germline ends. This CDR3 comprises 14 residues. CDR3 sequence reads: CASSLGQAHYGYTF. The CDR3 DNA reads TGCGCCAGCAGCTTGGGACAGGCCCACTATGGCTACACCTTC.

V gene TRBV7-2 combines with J gene TRBJ1-1, with D unclear. Per the germline V gene, CDR1 is SGHTA and CDR2 is FQGNSA. This CDR3 spans 14 amino acids. V lost 2 bases and J 1 base, leaving 8 bases between the germline ends. DNA of the CDR3: TGTGCCAGCAGCTTATCCCTCCCGAACACTGAAGCTTTCTTT. Translation gives CASSLSLPNTEAFF.

This clone came up a few times. This chain links TRBV9 with TRBJ2-1; 8 bases are shared with TRBD2. Germline V gene sequence: CDR1 SGDLS, CDR2 YYNGEE. The V and J ends lost 3 bases and 7 bases, in that order; junction bases with no gene match: 12. This CDR3 has 16 amino acids. The CDR3 DNA reads as TGTGCCAGCAGCGAGCAGCGGGAGTTCGTCATTAATGAGCAGTTCTTC. Translation: CASSEQREFVINEQFF.

The chain is built from TRBV7-2 and TRBJ2-5; TRBD2 agrees at 12 bases. The CDR3 length is 18 residues. From germline, CDR1 is SGHTA and CDR2 FQGNSA. V gave up 1 base and J gave up 4 bases; unmatched junction bases: 10. Written as DNA, the CDR3 is TGTGCCAGCAGCTTAGTAGGGCTGACTAGCGGGAGCGCAGAGACCCAGTACTTC. Translated: CASSLVGLTSGSAETQYF.

This chain uses TRBV18 with TRBJ1-1; D uncertain. This CDR3 comprises 12 residues. The V end lost 6 bases, the J end lost 7 bases, and 12 bases lay between the germline ends. The V gene's germline CDR1 is KGHSH and CDR2 LQKENI. CDR3 DNA: TGTGCCAGCTCCGCCGGGGAGAGTGAAGCTTTCTTT. It translates to CASSAGESEAFF.

The rearrangement uses TRBV6-2 or TRBV6-3 and TRBJ1-1; D not certain. V was pared by 6 bases and J by 3 bases, with 11 bases between. This CDR3 has 13 amino acids. Looked up from germline, CDR1 is MNHEY and CDR2 is SVGEGT. CDR3 DNA: TGTGCCAGCAGCCCGAACGGGTACACTGAAGCTTTCTTT. It specifies CASSPNGYTEAFF.

V usage is TRBV5-5 and J usage is TRBJ1-1; no reliable D call. V gave up 2 bases and J gave up 3 bases, with 8 bases separating them. This CDR3 comprises 13 residues. Germline V gene data show CDR1 as SGHKS and CDR2 as YYEKEE (reference sequence). The CDR3 DNA reads TGTGCCAGCAGCTTCTTGGGCGACACTGAAGCTTTCTTT. Encoded protein: CASSFLGDTEAFF.

The CDR3 sequence: CASSPTGDHNYGYTF. The CDR3 DNA reads as TGTGCCAGCTCACCTACAGGGGATCATAACTATGGCTACACCTTC. This sequence joins TRBV18 and TRBJ1-2; 7 bases line up with TRBD1. CDR1 KGHSH and CDR2 LQKENI come from the germline V gene. CDR3 length equals 15 residues. V lost 3 bases to trimming and J lost 1 base; unmatched junction nucleotides: 5.

The chain is built from TRBV5-6 and TRBJ2-3, with D perhaps TRBD1 (7 bases). CDR1 and CDR2 from the germline V gene are SGHDT and YYEEEE. V gave up 3 bases and J gave up 5 bases, with 10 bases separating them. This CDR3 is 13 amino acids long. The CDR3 region is CASSSQGGDTQYF. The CDR3 DNA is TGTGCCAGCAGCTCGCAGGGGGGAGATACGCAGTATTTT. Looking up the rest from reference TRBV5-6 and TRBJ2-3 gives the full variable domain: DAGVTQSPTHLIKTRGQQVTLRCSPKSGHDTVSWYQQALGQGPQFIFQYYEEEERQRGNFPDRFSGHQFPNYSSELNVNALLLGDSALYLCASSSQGGDTQYFGPGTRLTVL.

V and J are TRBV30 and TRBJ1-2; D not resolved. Trimming took off 0 bases at V and 8 bases at J, with 13 bases between the two ends. In germline, CDR1 is GTSNPN, CDR2 SVGIG (reference sequence). This CDR3 region has 13 residues. The DNA of the CDR3 is TGTGCCTGGAGTGTACACCCCCCTAGGGGCTACACCTTC. It encodes CAWSVHPPRGYTF.

The V and J genes are TRBV30 and TRBJ1-5; weak D call: TRBD1 (5 bases). CDR1 GTSNPN and CDR2 SVGIG come from the germline V gene (reference sequence). CDR3 length: 13 residues. The V and J ends lost 5 bases and 6 bases respectively, with 14 bases between them. The CDR3 here is CAWDNRFGQPQHF. The CDR3 bases are TGTGCCTGGGACAACAGGTTTGGTCAGCCCCAGCATTTT.

The rearrangement links TRBV2 to TRBJ2-7; TRBD2 matches at 10 bases. V was clipped by 6 bases and J by 4 bases; unmatched bases: 3. Germline-derived CDR1 and CDR2 are SNHLY and FYNNEI. This CDR3 has 13 amino acids. The CDR3 coding sequence is TGTGCCAGCAGGAGGACTAGCGGATACGAGCAGTACTTC. As protein: CASRRTSGYEQYF.

The chain is built from TRBV18 and TRBJ1-2; the match to TRBD1 covers 9 bases. Germline-derived CDR1 and CDR2 are KGHSH and LQKENI. Trimming at V came to 3 bases and at J to 1 base, leaving 6 bases not matched to a gene. This CDR3 spans 16 amino acids. CDR3 bases: TGTGCCAGCTCACCTGCCGGGACAGGGAATAACTATGGCTACACCTTC. Its translation is CASSPAGTGNNYGYTF.

The chain is built from TRBV27 and TRBJ2-7; the D is unclear. CDR3 size: 13 residues. Germline V gene data show CDR1 as MNHEY and CDR2 as SMNVEV (reference sequence). The V end lost 6 bases, the J end lost 1 base, and 10 bases lay between the germline ends. The DNA of the CDR3 is TGTGCCAGCAGCTTTTACGGGTCCTACGAGCAGTACTTC. Translation gives CASSFYGSYEQYF.

This clone was recorded once. The V gene is TRBV25-1, the J gene TRBJ2-5; TRBD1 aligns across 10 bases. The germline V gene encodes CDR1 MGHDK and CDR2 SYGVNS. The V segment lost 8 bases and the J segment 1 base; nucleotides outside the gene matches: 10. CDR3 length: 16 residues. This chain's CDR3 is CASRGQGQGRQETQYF. The CDR3 nucleotides are TGTGCCAGCCGTGGGCAGGGACAGGGGCGCCAAGAGACCCAGTACTTC.

This clone occurred a few times. The chain joins TRBV30 to TRBJ1-1; perhaps TRBD1 as D (6 bases). Germline V gene data show CDR1 as GTSNPN and CDR2 as SVGIG (reference sequence). The CDR3 has 13 amino acids. The V end lost 5 bases, the J end lost 11 bases, and 21 bases lay between the germline ends. CDR3 nucleotides: TGTGCCTGGGACTTGCAGGGGAACAAGGGCGCTTTCTTT. It translates to CAWDLQGNKGAFF.

The CDR3 DNA reads as TGCAGCGTTGAAACCCGACAGGGGGTAGATGGAAAACTGTTTTTT. Its protein is CSVETRQGVDGKLFF. This rearrangement joins TRBV29-1 to TRBJ1-4; 9 bases agree with TRBD1. Germline assignment: CDR1 SQVTM and CDR2 ANQGSEA. The CDR3 sequence is 15 residues long. J was trimmed by 10 bases and V by 2 bases; bases with no gene match: 11.

This chain connects TRBV7-2 to TRBJ2-3; tentatively, D is TRBD2 (6 bases). CDR1 is SGHTA and CDR2 is FQGNSA in the germline V gene. This CDR3 comprises 17 residues. Trimming left V 1 base short and J 1 base short, with 15 bases between. CDR3 nucleotide sequence: TGTGCCAGCAGCTTAGGACACGGGAGAGGCGGCACAGATACGCAGTATTTT. As protein: CASSLGHGRGGTDTQYF.

The chain recombines TRBV24-1 with TRBJ1-1; D is possibly TRBD1 (6 bases). This CDR3 is 19 amino acids long. Germline V gene data show CDR1 as KGHDR and CDR2 as SFDVKD. V dropped 8 bases and J dropped 0 bases, with 27 bases sitting between them. The CDR3 spells CATKKDWTVIPTMNTEAFF. Written as DNA, the CDR3 is TGTGCCACCAAAAAGGACTGGACAGTCATTCCTACTATGAACACTGAAGCTTTCTTT.

V gene TRBV29-1 combines with J gene TRBJ2-3; 7 nucleotides align to TRBD2. V lost 6 bases to trimming and J lost 4 bases; unmatched junction nucleotides: 4. Germline CDR1 SQVTM, CDR2 ANQGSEA. The CDR3 runs 12 residues. The CDR3 DNA sequence: TGCAGCGTCGGTAGCGGGCCAGATACGCAGTATTTT. Translating it yields CSVGSGPDTQYF.

This rearrangement joins TRBV7-9 to TRBJ1-6; a weak D match, TRBD1 (5 bases). The V gene lost 1 base and the J gene lost 13 bases, with 8 bases spanning the gap. The CDR3 is made up of 12 amino acids. The germline CDR1 and CDR2 sequences are SEHNR and FQNEAQ (reference sequence). The DNA of the CDR3 is TGTGCCAGCAGCTTAGTCGGGGGGCCCCTCCACTTT. It specifies CASSLVGGPLHF.

The chain employs TRBV19 and TRBJ2-1; 12 positions match TRBD2. V lost 7 bases and J lost 10; bases outside the gene matches: 11. CDR1 is LNHDA, CDR2 SQIVND, per germline (reference sequence). This CDR3 has 15 residues. The chain's CDR3 is CASTLRLAGVPEQFF. The CDR3 DNA sequence: TGTGCCAGTACCCTAAGACTAGCGGGAGTGCCCGAGCAGTTCTTC.

This clone was seen many times. The J gene is TRBJ2-7, the V gene TRBV5-1; D call uncertain. Per germline, CDR1 SGHRS and CDR2 YFSETQ. The CDR3 extends over 11 amino acids. V lost 0 bases, J lost 5 bases, and 3 bases lay in between. The CDR3 DNA is TGCGCCAGCAGCTTGGGTAACGAGCAGTACTTC. Protein product: CASSLGNEQYF.

This clone was seen a handful of times. The genes are TRBV5-1 and TRBJ2-1; 10 bases agree with TRBD1. This CDR3 has 14 amino acids. The junction had 7 bases not matched to a gene; V was cut back by 5 bases and J by 8 bases. Germline assignment: CDR1 SGHRS and CDR2 YFSETQ. CDR3 loop: CASSRDRGEDEQFF. The CDR3 coding sequence is TGCGCCAGCAGTCGGGACAGGGGTGAAGATGAGCAGTTCTTC. The variable domain in full, completed from reference TRBV5-1 and TRBJ2-1, reads KAGVTQTPRYLIKTRGQQVTLSCSPISGHRSVSWYQQTPGQGLQFLFEYFSETQRNKGNFPGRFSGRQFSNSRSEMNVSTLELGDSALYLCASSRDRGEDEQFFGPGTRLTVL.